This T cell receptor (beta chain) emerged from a study of post-analysis software for immune sequencing data. Study background: Included courses were relapsing-remitting and secondary progressive multiple sclerosis; progressive-relapsing multiple sclerosis was also included.

Study results and caveats: Samples sharing a preparation batch grouped tightly together when assessed by F measure. Among multiple sclerosis patients, normalized Chao1 diversity was significantly below that of controls. About five TRBV segments were more frequent in patients than controls; TRBV5-6, TRBV5-1 and TRBV20-1 belonged to this group.

The TCR beta cDNA libraries carried unique molecular identifiers. Out of about 0.95 to 10 million T cells, some 500,000 cDNA molecules were generated. Each CDR3 protein gets one entry after TCRdb re-called the PCR reads with MiXCR. The top ten hold 1.5% to 2% of the sample, which has 450,000 to 700,000 distinct CDR3 sequences, 44% seen once. This clonotype turned up a few times. What it binds is unknown. This CDR3 has 13 amino acids. V lost 6 bases and J 4 bases, leaving 11 bases between the germline ends. What was sequenced was blood. The source is a girl aged 10-17 years with multiple sclerosis. This rearrangement joins TRBV12-3 or TRBV12-4 to TRBJ2-3; D is perhaps TRBD2 (6 bases). The CDR3 DNA follows: TGTGCCAGCAGGCCGGGAGCGGCAGATACGCAGTATTTT. Residues: CASRPGAADTQYF.